This T cell receptor (beta chain) derives from a study of early T cells in non-severe SARS-CoV-2 infection (dated by TCRdb to the early 2020s). At the level of the whole study: Because TCR sequencing was done on bulk RNA from unsorted whole blood, the alpha and beta chains could not be paired. The full study reports these points: Matching against VDJdb was skewed toward anti-spike CD8 responses, likely underestimated virus-specific expansions, and missed private and CD4 specificities.

In this sample, this clonotype turned up many times. What this receptor recognizes is not known. Base qualities are not provided; no much larger clone lies one nucleotide away. Set within a cohort of healthcare workers in London, UK, this nested case-control study involved weekly PCR testing of nasopharyngeal swabs along with blood sampling. Healthcare workers were recruited between 23 and 31 March 2020, during the week of the UK lockdown, and were followed weekly for up to roughly 16 weeks. The CDR3 runs 15 amino acids, cysteine and phenylalanine included. The entry retains the CDR3 DNA only, 45 bases that are in frame from base 1. At the junction V is shortened by 5 bases and J by 5 bases, with 15 bases in between. The CDR1 and CDR2 encoded by the germline V gene are SGHTA and FQGNSA. Libraries were prepared through 5' RACE. For sequencing, a NextSeq 500 was employed. The TCR library protocol attached unique molecular identifiers to individual cDNA molecules to correct for sequencing error and PCR bias. Both TCR alpha and beta chains were sequenced, and tight co-correlation was observed between alpha and beta sequence abundances in each sample. Per the original workflow: Decombinator V4 was used to perform V gene, J gene and CDR3 annotation of TCR sequences. TCRs were defined as expanded if a significant change between any two time points was detected under a Poisson model with p below 0.0001. TCR abundances were normalised to the total number of TCRs sequenced in each sample and reported as counts per million. MAIT TCRs were defined by TRAV1-2 paired with TRAJ12, TRAJ20 or TRAJ33, and iNKT TCRs by TRAV10 paired with TRAJ18. VDJdb, accessed on 1 November 2021, was searched for TCRs annotated for CMV, EBV and SARS-CoV-2, and TCRs annotated for more than one antigen were excluded. In-frame beta chains were kept once TCRdb had trimmed the public reads at Q25 with fastp and called clones with MiXCR. Rows are unified per CDR3 protein, each entry keeping the most common DNA and genes. TCRdb, rather than the study authors, made the V and J calls. The table for this sample lists under 85,000 distinct CDR3 sequences; about an eighth of them were counted only once. Under 7% of the sample is held by the ten biggest clonotypes.

Specimen: whole blood, collected at baseline. This receptor was identified in an adult who was a healthcare worker with PCR-confirmed SARS-CoV-2 infection or an uninfected control (not recorded which). Here the chain combines TRBV7-2 and TRBJ2-2; the best D guess is TRBD1, with 6 bases matching. The DNA sequence follows: TGTGCCAGCAGCCCCGGGACATACGAAACCGGGGAGCTGTTTTTT. This sequence encodes CASSPGTYETGELFF.